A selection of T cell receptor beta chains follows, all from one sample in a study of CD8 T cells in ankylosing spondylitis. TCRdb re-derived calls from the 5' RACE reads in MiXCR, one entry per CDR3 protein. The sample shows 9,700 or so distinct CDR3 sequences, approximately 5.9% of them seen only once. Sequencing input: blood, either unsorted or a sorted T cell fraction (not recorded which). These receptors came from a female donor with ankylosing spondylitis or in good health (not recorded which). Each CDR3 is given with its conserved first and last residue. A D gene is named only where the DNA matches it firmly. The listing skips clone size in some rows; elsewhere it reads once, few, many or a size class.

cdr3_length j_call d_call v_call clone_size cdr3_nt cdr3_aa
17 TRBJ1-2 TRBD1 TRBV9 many TGTGCCAGCAGCACAAAAGGCCCGGGACAGGGGGCTTTTGGCTACACCTTC CASSTKGPGQGAFGYTF
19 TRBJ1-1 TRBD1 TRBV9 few TGTGCCAGCAGCGGCACTCCCGGGACAGGGGGGGTTCGGGACACTGAAGCTTTCTTT CASSGTPGTGGVRDTEAFF
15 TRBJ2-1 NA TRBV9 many TGTGCCAGCAGCGTAACAGGGAGCTCCTACAATGAGCAGTTCTTC CASSVTGSSYNEQFF
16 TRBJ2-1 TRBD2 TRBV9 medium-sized TGTGCCAGCAGCGGGACTAGCGGGGGGGCCTTTAATGAGCAGTTCTTC CASSGTSGGAFNEQFF
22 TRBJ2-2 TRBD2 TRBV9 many TGTGCCAGCAGCGCTCCCTTACCGGGACTAGCGGAAGAGCGGACGAACACCGGGGAGCTGTTTTTT CASSAPLPGLAEERTNTGELFF
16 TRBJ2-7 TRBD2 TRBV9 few TGTGCCAGCAGCGCCAACCCGGGACTAGCGAGCTACGAGCAGTACTTC CASSANPGLASYEQYF
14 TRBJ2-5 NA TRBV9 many TGTGCCAGCAGCGTAGAAGGGGCCCAAGAGACCCAGTACTTC CASSVEGAQETQYF
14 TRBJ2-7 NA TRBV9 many TGTGCCAGCAGCGTAGTCGGGAGCTCCTACGAGCAGTACTTC CASSVVGSSYEQYF
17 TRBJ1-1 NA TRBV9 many TGTGCCAGCAGCGTAGGATCGGGGATTGGCGTTGACACTGAAGCTTTCTTT CASSVGSGIGVDTEAFF
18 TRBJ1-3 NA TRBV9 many TGTGCCAGCAGCGTAGATATTGGGGGGGAGAAGAAGAGAAACACCATATATTTT CASSVDIGGEKKRNTIYF
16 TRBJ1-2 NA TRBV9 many TGTGCCAGCAGCGTAGAAGGGATTGTCGCGTCCGTTGGCTACACCTTC CASSVEGIVASVGYTF
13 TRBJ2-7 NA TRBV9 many TGTGCCAGCAGCTCAGGGGTCGGCTACGAGCAGTACTTC CASSSGVGYEQYF
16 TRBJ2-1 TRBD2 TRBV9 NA TGTGCCAGCAGCGTAGTAGCGACTAGCGTCTACAATGAGCAGTTCTTC CASSVVATSVYNEQFF
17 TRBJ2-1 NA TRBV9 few TGTGCCAGCAGCGCCCTCGAGGTAGCGGCCTCCTACAATGAGCAGTTCTTC CASSALEVAASYNEQFF
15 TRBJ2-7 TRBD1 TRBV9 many TGTGCCAGCAGCGTAGACCGGGACAGGGGGTCCGAGCAGTACTTC CASSVDRDRGSEQYF
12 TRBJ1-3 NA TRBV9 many TGTGCCAGCAGCGTGGAGGGAAACACCATATATTTT CASSVEGNTIYF
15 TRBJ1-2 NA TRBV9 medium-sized TGTGCCAGCAGCGGCCGAGGGGGGGGTAGCTATGGCTACACCTTC CASSGRGGGSYGYTF
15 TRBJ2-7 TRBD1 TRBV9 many TGTGCCAGCAGCGGTCCGGGACAGGGATGGGGCGAGCAGTACTTC CASSGPGQGWGEQYF
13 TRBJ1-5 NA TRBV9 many TGTGCCAGCAGCGTAGGGGACAATCAGCCCCAGCATTTT CASSVGDNQPQHF
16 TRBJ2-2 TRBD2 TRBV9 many TGTGCCAGCAGCGTAGAGACTAGCGGGATACCCGGGGAGCTGTTTTTT CASSVETSGIPGELFF
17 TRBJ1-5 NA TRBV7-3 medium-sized TGTGCCAGCAGCTTCTCCCGGGGCAGGGAGAACAATCAGCCCCAGCATTTT CASSFSRGRENNQPQHF
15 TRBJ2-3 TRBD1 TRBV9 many TGTGCCAGCAGCGGAACAGGGGGTTGGACAGATACGCAGTATTTT CASSGTGGWTDTQYF
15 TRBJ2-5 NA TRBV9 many TGTGCCAGCAGCGTAGGGGGTGGGTTCCAAGAGACCCAGTACTTC CASSVGGGFQETQYF
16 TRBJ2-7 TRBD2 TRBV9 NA TGTGCCAGCAGCGTAGCCGGACTAGCGGGCACCTACGAGCAGTACTTC CASSVAGLAGTYEQYF
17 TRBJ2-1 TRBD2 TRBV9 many TGTGCCAGCACCGTCAACAGCGGGAACACAATTCACAATGAGCAGTTCTTC CASTVNSGNTIHNEQFF
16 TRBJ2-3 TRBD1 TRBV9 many TGTGCCAGCAGCGTAGTCGTGACAGGGGGCACAGATACGCAGTATTTT CASSVVVTGGTDTQYF
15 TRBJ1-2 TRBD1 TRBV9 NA TGTGCCAGCAGCGCGGACCAGGGGGGCGCCTATGGCTACACCTTC CASSADQGGAYGYTF
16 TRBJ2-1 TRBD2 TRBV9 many TGTGCCAGCAGCGTTAGCCAGCGGGGGGGCCGAAATGAGCAGTTCTTC CASSVSQRGGRNEQFF
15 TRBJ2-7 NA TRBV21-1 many TGTGCCAGCAGCAATTGGGGACAGGGCCCCTACGAGCAGTACTTC CASSNWGQGPYEQYF
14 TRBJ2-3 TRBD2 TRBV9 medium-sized TGTGCCAGCAGCGCCGGGGGGAGCACAGATACGCAGTATTTT CASSAGGSTDTQYF
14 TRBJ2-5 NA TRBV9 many TGTGCCAGCAGCGCCCCCCGGGACCAAGAGACCCAGTACTTC CASSAPRDQETQYF
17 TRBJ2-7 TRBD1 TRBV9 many TGTGCCAGCAGCGTAGGGACACCGGGACAGGGGGCCCACGAGCAGTACTTC CASSVGTPGQGAHEQYF
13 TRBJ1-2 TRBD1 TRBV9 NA TGTGGCAGCAGTGAACAGGGACAGCGGGGCTACCCCTTC CGSSEQGQRGYPF
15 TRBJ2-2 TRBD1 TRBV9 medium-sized TGTGCCAGCAGCGGTTCGACAGGGGGAAACCCGGAGCTGTTTTTT CASSGSTGGNPELFF
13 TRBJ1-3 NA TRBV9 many TGTGCCAGCAGCCCAACATCTTGGAACACCATATATTTT CASSPTSWNTIYF
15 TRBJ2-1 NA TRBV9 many TGTGCCAGCAGCGCACCTCACAGCGGGTATTCTGAGCAGTTCTTC CASSAPHSGYSEQFF
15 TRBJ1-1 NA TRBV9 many TGTGCCAGCAGCCCCGCGGGGCCGATGAACACTGAAGCTTTCTTT CASSPAGPMNTEAFF
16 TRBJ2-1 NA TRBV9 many TGTGCCAGCAGCGCAATGGGGACGAGCTCCTACAATGAGCAGTTCTTC CASSAMGTSSYNEQFF
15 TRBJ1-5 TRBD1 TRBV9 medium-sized TGTGCCAGCAGCCCAGGGACAGGTGGCAATCAGCCCCAGCATTTT CASSPGTGGNQPQHF
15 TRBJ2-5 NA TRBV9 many TGTGCCAGCAGCGTAGACGGTGCGGACCAAGAGACCCAGTACTTC CASSVDGADQETQYF
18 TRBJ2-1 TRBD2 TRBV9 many TGTGCCAGCAGCCCGGGGACTAGCGGGGGGGCCTGGATCAATGAGCAGTTCTTC CASSPGTSGGAWINEQFF
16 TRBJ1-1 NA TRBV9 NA TGTGCCAGCAGCCCCGAAGGGACGGTGATAAACACTGAAGCTTTCTTT CASSPEGTVINTEAFF